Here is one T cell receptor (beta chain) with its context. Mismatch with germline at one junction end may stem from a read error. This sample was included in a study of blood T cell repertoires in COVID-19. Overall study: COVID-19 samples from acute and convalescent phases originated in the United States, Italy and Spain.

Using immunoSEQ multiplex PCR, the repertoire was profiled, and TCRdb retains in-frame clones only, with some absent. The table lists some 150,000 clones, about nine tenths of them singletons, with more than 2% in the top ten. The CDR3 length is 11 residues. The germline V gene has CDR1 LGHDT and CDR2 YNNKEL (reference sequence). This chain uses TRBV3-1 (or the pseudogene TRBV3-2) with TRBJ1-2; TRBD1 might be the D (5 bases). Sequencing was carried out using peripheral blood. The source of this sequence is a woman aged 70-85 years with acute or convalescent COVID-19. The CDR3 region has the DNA TGTGCCAGCAGCCAAGAAAGGGACTTCAACTTC. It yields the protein CASSQERDFNF.